This TCR beta chain is drawn from a study of shared clonotypes between healthy human individuals. About this clone: Its antigen is unidentified.

Overall study findings and caveats: Only blood was sampled; tissue repertoires likely differ.

Deletions cut 2 bases from V and 3 bases from J, with 20 bases between. The germline V gene encodes CDR1 SGHTA and CDR2 FQGNSA. The CDR3 is made up of 17 amino acids. Roughly 30,000 T cell genomes, or around 300 ng DNA, went into unsorted PBMC replicate PCRs. In the original workflow: In the immunoSEQ data, sequences were junction-only and lacked quality scores, so filtering differed. Profiling relied on immunoSEQ multiplex PCR, and the TCRdb table lists in-frame clones only, not all of them. V and J calls and clone size are those listed in that table; D and trimming were worked out from the DNA. The sample holds hundreds of thousands of clones, roughly four fifths seen once. Unsorted samples drew genomic DNA from approximately 90 million PBMCs.

Specimen: PBMCs. The receptor was derived from a woman in her 40s in good health. Some clones in this sample may be carry-over from other donors' samples. The genes are TRBV7-2 and TRBJ2-7; D call uncertain. The CDR3 reads CASSLWSWGSILYEQYF. The CDR3 nucleotides read TGTGCCAGCAGCTTATGGTCATGGGGAAGTATACTCTACGAGCAGTACTTC. Based on the CDR3 plus reference TRBV7-2 and TRBJ2-7, the full variable domain is GAGVSQSPSNKVTEKGKDVELRCDPISGHTALYWYRQSLGQGLEFLIYFQGNSAPDKSGLPSDRFSAERTGGSVSTLTIQRTQQEDSAVYLCASSLWSWGSILYEQYFGPGTRLTVT.